This T cell receptor beta chain was identified in a study of cytomegalovirus exposure and HLA in healthy donors. CDR1 SNHLY and CDR2 FYNNEI come from the germline V gene. CDR3 length: 18 amino acids. The ends were cut back, 3 bases at V and 0 bases at J, with 15 bases in the middle. 60 Vbeta and 13 Jbeta primers were used in PCR. Only in-frame clones appear in the TCRdb table, and some are missing; sequencing was by immunoSEQ multiplex PCR. This table has roughly 140,000 clones, around 75% appearing once. This clone has only a few counts. This sequence joins TRBV2 and TRBJ2-6; a weak D match, TRBD1 (6 bases). Sequences were obtained from PBMCs. The TCR comes from a woman aged 25 to 39 in good health and CMV-seronegative. CDR3: CASSEEQGWNSGANVLTF. The CDR3 region has the DNA TGTGCCAGCAGTGAGGAGCAGGGGTGGAACTCTGGGGCCAACGTCCTGACTTTC.